This T cell receptor beta chain was identified in a study of CD8+ T cells in alopecia areata. About the research overall: Treatment comprised oral tofacitinib, 5 to 10 mg twice daily, in treated patients. Patients in the study were on tofacitinib for 6 to 18 months, then off it for 6 months. By percentage of affected scalp area, the severity of treated patients was scored.

This sample's treatment: oral pan-JAK inhibitor, 5-10 mg twice daily. Individuals with alopecia areata gave both lesional scalp punch biopsies and peripheral blood for collection. The V end was cut by 5 bases, the J end by 9 bases, with 20 bases between. Germline V gives CDR1 MNHEY, CDR2 SMNVEV (reference sequence). There are 14 residues in the CDR3. It was cDNA, reverse transcribed from extracted RNA, that served as the sequencing template. Some clones are missing from TCRdb's copy, which holds only in-frame ones; the method was immunoSEQ multiplex PCR. The sample shows 160,000 or so clones, less than 70% of them seen only once.

The sequences come from CD4+ T cells sorted from blood, collected at week 4, from a patient treated with tofacitinib. This clonotype was obtained from a human donor with alopecia areata. This chain links TRBV27 with TRBJ2-7, with D perhaps matching TRBD2 (5 bases). The CDR3 bases are TGTGCCAGCAGTGTCCTTGCCTCTCCCGGAGGGCAGTACTTC. This translates into CASSVLASPGGQYF.